Listed below are T cell receptor beta chains from one sample, sequenced in a study of cytomegalovirus exposure and HLA in healthy donors. Clones were read by immunoSEQ multiplex PCR, and TCRdb kept only the in-frame ones, dropping some. Of about 190,000 clones in the sample, about four fifths were seen once. Sequencing was performed on PBMCs. These receptors originate from a woman between 25 and 40 years old in good health and CMV-seropositive. The CDR3 runs from the conserved cysteine through the conserved F or W. The order of the fields is V gene, clone size, J gene, D gene, CDR3 protein, CDR3 DNA. D genes are given only for firm matches. Only some rows state a clone size, as once, few, many or a class for expanded clones.

V gene: TRBV19
clone size: -
J gene: TRBJ2-2
D gene: TRBD1
CDR3 protein: CASSIHSPPGTGRTGELFF
CDR3 DNA: TGTGCCAGTAGTATCCATAGCCCACCTGGGACAGGGAGGACCGGGGAGCTGTTTTTT

V gene: TRBV5-4
clone size: -
J gene: TRBJ2-7
D gene: -
CDR3 protein: CASSLGAQGSYEQYF
CDR3 DNA: TGTGCCAGCAGCTTGGGTGCACAGGGATCCTACGAGCAGTACTTC

V gene: TRBV7-9
clone size: -
J gene: TRBJ2-1
D gene: TRBD2
CDR3 protein: CASSQGLAGREQFF
CDR3 DNA: TGTGCCAGCAGCCAGGGACTAGCGGGACGGGAGCAGTTCTTC

V gene: TRBV5-6
clone size: -
J gene: TRBJ2-5
D gene: -
CDR3 protein: CASSQGRVETQYF
CDR3 DNA: TGTGCCAGCAGCCAAGGGCGGGTAGAGACCCAGTACTTC

V gene: TRBV10-3
clone size: -
J gene: TRBJ1-3
D gene: -
CDR3 protein: CAMSSGNTIYF
CDR3 DNA: TGTGCCATGAGCTCTGGAAACACCATATATTTT

V gene: TRBV4-1
clone size: -
J gene: TRBJ1-4
D gene: TRBD1
CDR3 protein: CASSQDQGVTNEKLFF
CDR3 DNA: TGCGCCAGCAGCCAAGATCAGGGGGTAACTAATGAAAAACTGTTTTTT

V gene: TRBV5-6
clone size: -
J gene: TRBJ1-4
D gene: -
CDR3 protein: CASSLIGATNEKLFF
CDR3 DNA: TGTGCCAGCAGCTTAATAGGGGCCACTAATGAAAAACTGTTTTTT

V gene: TRBV30
clone size: -
J gene: TRBJ1-6
D gene: -
CDR3 protein: CAWSRAPTLRGGSPLHF
CDR3 DNA: TGTGCCTGGAGCAGAGCACCCACCCTCAGGGGTGGTTCACCCCTCCACTTT

V gene: TRBV28
clone size: -
J gene: TRBJ1-2
D gene: -
CDR3 protein: CASSFGGALGYTF
CDR3 DNA: TGTGCCAGCAGTTTTGGGGGGGCGCTCGGCTACACCTTC

V gene: TRBV11-2
clone size: -
J gene: TRBJ2-7
D gene: -
CDR3 protein: CASSFGSGALYEQYF
CDR3 DNA: TGTGCCAGCAGCTTCGGTAGCGGAGCCTTATACGAGCAGTACTTC

V gene: TRBV25-1
clone size: -
J gene: TRBJ1-1
D gene: -
CDR3 protein: CASSRDSNTEAFF
CDR3 DNA: TGTGCCAGCAGTAGGGACTCCAACACTGAAGCTTTCTTT

V gene: TRBV5-1
clone size: few
J gene: TRBJ2-1
D gene: TRBD2
CDR3 protein: CASSSLERGVYNEQFF
CDR3 DNA: TGCGCCAGCAGCTCCCTGGAGCGGGGCGTTTACAATGAGCAGTTCTTC

V gene: TRBV19
clone size: few
J gene: TRBJ2-2
D gene: -
CDR3 protein: CASSIGQNTGELFF
CDR3 DNA: TGTGCCAGTAGTATCGGACAGAACACCGGGGAGCTGTTTTTT

V gene: TRBV5-4
clone size: -
J gene: TRBJ2-5
D gene: TRBD1
CDR3 protein: CASSQGDTQETQYF
CDR3 DNA: TGTGCCAGCAGCCAGGGGGACACCCAAGAGACCCAGTACTTC

V gene: TRBV15
clone size: -
J gene: TRBJ1-2
D gene: TRBD1
CDR3 protein: CATSRRDRGGGYTF
CDR3 DNA: TGTGCCACCAGCAGACGGGACAGGGGAGGCGGCTACACCTTC

V gene: TRBV9
clone size: -
J gene: TRBJ1-3
D gene: -
CDR3 protein: CASSDSPTGNTIYF
CDR3 DNA: TGTGCCAGCAGCGATTCCCCCACTGGAAACACCATATATTTT

V gene: TRBV11-3
clone size: few
J gene: TRBJ2-7
D gene: -
CDR3 protein: CASSRGFRPYEQYF
CDR3 DNA: TGTGCCAGCAGCCGCGGCTTCCGACCCTACGAGCAGTACTTC

V gene: TRBV6-4
clone size: -
J gene: TRBJ1-6
D gene: -
CDR3 protein: CASGTGNSPPHF
CDR3 DNA: TGTGCCAGCGGAACAGGAAATTCACCCCCCCACTTT

V gene: TRBV28
clone size: few
J gene: TRBJ2-1
D gene: TRBD2
CDR3 protein: CASSFWGLAGAGGPTEQFF
CDR3 DNA: TGTGCCAGCAGTTTTTGGGGACTAGCGGGGGCCGGGGGTCCGACTGAGCAGTTCTTC

V gene: TRBV7-9
clone size: -
J gene: TRBJ1-1
D gene: -
CDR3 protein: CASSEGQNTEAFF
CDR3 DNA: TGTGCCAGCAGCGAGGGACAGAACACTGAAGCTTTCTTT

V gene: TRBV28
clone size: -
J gene: TRBJ2-4
D gene: TRBD2
CDR3 protein: CASSLMGGGVNIQYF
CDR3 DNA: TGTGCCAGCAGTTTAATGGGCGGGGGTGTGAACATTCAGTACTTC

V gene: TRBV28
clone size: once
J gene: TRBJ2-3
D gene: TRBD2
CDR3 protein: CASSLIMTGGPSDTQYF
CDR3 DNA: TGTGCCAGCAGTTTAATCATGACGGGAGGGCCCTCGGATACGCAGTATTTT

V gene: TRBV28
clone size: once
J gene: TRBJ2-7
D gene: -
CDR3 protein: CASTPSGHVWEQYF
CDR3 DNA: TGTGCCAGCACCCCCAGCGGGCACGTATGGGAGCAGTACTTC

V gene: TRBV27
clone size: -
J gene: TRBJ2-7
D gene: TRBD1
CDR3 protein: CASSLSGTGWYEQYF
CDR3 DNA: TGTGCCAGCAGTTTATCCGGGACAGGGTGGTACGAGCAGTACTTC

V gene: TRBV7-2
clone size: once
J gene: TRBJ2-5
D gene: TRBD2
CDR3 protein: CASSRLAGVIETQYF
CDR3 DNA: TGTGCCAGCAGCCGTTTAGCGGGAGTCATAGAGACCCAGTACTTC

V gene: TRBV19
clone size: -
J gene: TRBJ2-7
D gene: TRBD1
CDR3 protein: CASSAGTGTYEQYF
CDR3 DNA: TGTGCCAGTAGTGCCGGGACAGGGACCTACGAGCAGTACTTC